This T cell receptor (beta chain) comes out of a study of identical twins. Findings of the study overall: Sequences that were beta out-of-frame showed weaker excess twin sharing.

TCRdb processed the 5' RACE reads anew with MiXCR; each CDR3 protein has one entry. The table has approximately 600,000 distinct CDR3 sequences, 7.1% seen once; the top ten hold 1.5% to 2%. Concerning this clonotype: Its antigen remains unidentified.

With 1 base clipped from V and 8 bases from J, the junction kept 12 bases outside the gene matches. In germline, CDR1 is SQVTM, CDR2 ANQGSEA. This CDR3 spans 15 amino acids. A further study also used this sample, focusing on yellow fever vaccine responses in identical twins.

The clonotype was recovered from a young woman in good health. The sequenced material came from PBMCs. The chain links TRBV29-1 to TRBJ2-3; TRBD2 agrees at 7 bases. CDR3 residues: CSVEGVGGGKGTQYF. The CDR3 DNA follows: TGCAGCGTTGAAGGAGTGGGGGGGGGGAAGGGTACGCAGTATTTT.